Following are 10 T cell receptor beta chains from one sample sequenced in a study of blood T cell repertoires in COVID-19 (dated by TCRdb to 2018 to 2020). Libraries came from the immunoSEQ multiplex PCR assay. TCRdb carries this immuneACCESS record with in-frame sequences only. Its versions omit some clonotypes, under half of them owing to an unresolved V gene in the studies checked, with the rest unexplained. This sample has approximately 170,000 clones in its table, and about 84% of those were observed once. Of the sample, 10% to 15% is held by the ten largest clones. The sequencing sample was made of PBMCs or T cells enriched from blood (not recorded which). These receptors came from a man over 45 who had recovered from COVID-19.

This chain connects TRBV19 to TRBJ2-7; D is unclear. V lost 4 bases, J lost 6 bases, and 13 bases lay in between. Germline CDR1 is LNHDA and CDR2 is SQIVND (reference sequence). CDR3 length: 13 amino acids. Written as DNA, the CDR3 is TGTGCCAGTAGTAAGAGTGCCCCCCGCGAGCAGTACTTC. This sequence encodes CASSKSAPREQYF.

The rearrangement links TRBV5-1 to TRBJ2-3, with 9 bases lining up with TRBD1. This CDR3 has 13 amino acids. Germline V gives CDR1 SGHRS, CDR2 YFSETQ. V shed 5 bases and J 6 bases; nucleotides not matched to a gene: 4. Here the CDR3 DNA reads TGCGCCAGCAGACGGACAGGGGAGGATACGCAGTATTTT. Its translation: CASRRTGEDTQYF.

The chain employs TRBV10-3 and TRBJ1-5; D not certain. V shed 2 bases and J shed 6 bases, with 8 bases lying between them. In germline, CDR1 is ENHRY, CDR2 SYGVKD. The CDR3 runs to 13 residues. The CDR3 nucleotides are TGTGCCATCAGTGAGGTGAAAGCTCAGCCCCAGCATTTT. This encodes CAISEVKAQPQHF.

The chain links TRBV5-1 to TRBJ2-1; the D is unclear. The CDR3 is made up of 11 amino acids. V gave up 4 bases and J gave up 7 bases, with 6 bases separating them. Germline CDR1 is SGHRS and CDR2 is YFSETQ. DNA of the CDR3: TGCGCCAGCAGCCCTGAGAATGAGCAGTTCTTC. It encodes CASSPENEQFF. Full variable domain (outside the CDR3, taken from reference TRBV5-1 and TRBJ2-1): KAGVTQTPRYLIKTRGQQVTLSCSPISGHRSVSWYQQTPGQGLQFLFEYFSETQRNKGNFPGRFSGRQFSNSRSEMNVSTLELGDSALYLCASSPENEQFFGPGTRLTVL.

This clone showed up just a few times. This chain joins TRBV2 and TRBJ2-7; TRBD2 matches at 7 bases. Germline assignment: CDR1 SNHLY and CDR2 FYNNEI. This CDR3 region has 14 residues. The V segment lost 6 bases and the J segment 4 bases; nucleotides outside the gene matches: 9. In DNA, the CDR3 is TGTGCCAGCAGGGCAGCGGGGAGGCCTTACGAGCAGTACTTC. This sequence encodes CASRAAGRPYEQYF.

The chain links TRBV7-9 to TRBJ2-5; 9 bases are shared with TRBD2. This CDR3 region has 18 residues. Germline V gene sequence: CDR1 SEHNR, CDR2 FQNEAQ (reference sequence). The ends lost 2 bases at V and 5 bases at J; junction bases unmatched: 15. The CDR3 is CASSLSSSGGTRLETQYF. CDR3 nucleotides: TGTGCCAGCAGCTTATCATCAAGCGGGGGGACTCGCCTTGAGACCCAGTACTTC.

The rearrangement joins TRBV2 to TRBJ1-5, with 8 bases aligning to TRBD1. Germline trimming cut 4 bases from V and 4 bases from J; bases unmatched to any gene: 3. Germline V gives CDR1 SNHLY, CDR2 FYNNEI. The CDR3 is made up of 14 amino acids. This chain's CDR3 is CASSGDRGNQPQHF. As DNA, the CDR3 is TGTGCCAGCAGTGGTGACAGGGGAAATCAGCCCCAGCATTTT.

The chain links TRBV10-2 to TRBJ1-1, with D uncertain. Germline V gene lookup returns CDR1 WSHSY and CDR2 SAAADI. V lost 5 bases and J lost 1, with 5 bases in between. The CDR3 is 12 residues long. DNA of the CDR3: TGCGCCAGCAGTTACACGAACACTGAAGCTTTCTTT. Protein: CASSYTNTEAFF.

The rearrangement joins TRBV18 to TRBJ1-6, with 8 bases lining up with TRBD1. This CDR3 has 16 residues. From germline, CDR1 is KGHSH and CDR2 LQKENI. V shed 3 bases and J 7 bases; nucleotides not matched to a gene: 8. The CDR3 coding sequence is TGTGCCAGCTCACCTACGACAGGGGCACCGAATTCACCCCTCCACTTT. Protein: CASSPTTGAPNSPLHF.

The genes are TRBV11-1 and TRBJ1-2; D unclear. Germline V CDR1 and CDR2: SGHAT, FQDESV (reference sequence). This CDR3 comprises 15 residues. The V end lost 2 bases, the J end lost 8 bases, and 18 bases lay between the germline ends. The CDR3 DNA is TGTGCCAGCAGCTTACCACATACTAAGAGCGAGGGCTACACCTTC. Translated: CASSLPHTKSEGYTF.